What follows describes a single TCR beta chain. The target antigen is unknown. Time point here: week 5, during vaccination. With topical imiquimod, each dose of the vaccine consisted of 300 ug of mutant IDH1 20-mer peptide. This sample was included in a study of a mutant IDH1 vaccine in newly diagnosed glioma. The overall study: Vaccine administration was initiated 4-6 weeks following radiotherapy alone, or with temozolomide cycles. Earlier care involved radiotherapy, temozolomide, or both, and the majority received both. Study-level results: The vaccine induced immune responses, and these occurred in around 93% of patients.

The repertoire was sequenced with immunoSEQ multiplex PCR; TCRdb's copy has only in-frame clones and lacks some. Among approximately 80,000 clones listed, 75% to 95% were seen once. With 1 base clipped from V and 0 bases from J, the junction kept 1 base outside the gene matches. The CDR3 contains 15 residues. The specimen was PBMCs, collected from a glioma patient whose treatment included an IDH1 peptide vaccine. This TCR derives from a woman between 45 and 65 years old with glioma. J is TRBJ2-7 and V is TRBV5-7; 10 bases agree with TRBD2. TRBV5-7 qualifies as an ORF whose function is uncertain. CDR3 nucleotide sequence: TGTGCCAGCAGCTTGCTAGCGGGGGCCTCCTACGAGCAGTACTTC. Translation gives CASSLLAGASYEQYF.